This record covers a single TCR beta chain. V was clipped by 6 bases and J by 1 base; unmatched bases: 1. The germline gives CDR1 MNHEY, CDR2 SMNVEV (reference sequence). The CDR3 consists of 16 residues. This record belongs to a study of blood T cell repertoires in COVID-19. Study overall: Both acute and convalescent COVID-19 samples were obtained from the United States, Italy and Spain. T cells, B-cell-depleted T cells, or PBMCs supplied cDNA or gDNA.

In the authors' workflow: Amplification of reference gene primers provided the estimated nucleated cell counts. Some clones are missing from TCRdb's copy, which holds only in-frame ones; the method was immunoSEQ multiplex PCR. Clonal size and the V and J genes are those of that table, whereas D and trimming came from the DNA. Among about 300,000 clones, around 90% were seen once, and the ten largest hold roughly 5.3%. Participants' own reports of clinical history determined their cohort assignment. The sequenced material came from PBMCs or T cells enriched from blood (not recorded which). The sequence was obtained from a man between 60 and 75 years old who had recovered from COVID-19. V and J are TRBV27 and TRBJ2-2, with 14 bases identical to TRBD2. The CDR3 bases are TGTGCCAGCAGGGGACTAGCGGGAGAGAACACCGGGGAGCTGTTTTTT. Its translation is CASRGLAGENTGELFF.